A selection of T cell receptor beta chains follows, all from one sample in a study of cytomegalovirus exposure and HLA in healthy donors. Using immunoSEQ multiplex PCR, the repertoire was profiled, and TCRdb retains in-frame clones only, with some absent. The top ten clones hold less than 3% of a sample with 210,000 or so clones, 70% to 80% of them seen once. Sequencing used PBMCs. The receptors derive from a woman in her sixties or seventies in good health and CMV-seropositive. Both conserved end residues are part of each CDR3. D genes are given only for firm matches. Not every row has a clone size; where given, it reads once, few, many or a size class.

j_call d_call clone_size v_call cdr3_length cdr3_nt cdr3_aa
TRBJ2-7 NA NA TRBV19 15 TGTGCCAGTAGTATAACGACGGGGAGCTCCTACGAGCAGTACTTC CASSITTGSSYEQYF
TRBJ1-1 NA NA TRBV25-1 14 TGTGCCAGCAGGCCTCGGCGGGTTAACACTGAAGCTTTCTTT CASRPRRVNTEAFF
TRBJ2-2 TRBD2 few TRBV7-2 16 TGTGCCAGCACCCGTGCGGGGGGAAGAGGGACCGGGGAGCTGTTTTTT CASTRAGGRGTGELFF
TRBJ1-2 TRBD1 NA TRBV6-1 17 TGTGCCAGCAGTGCGCCCCTTTTGACAGGGAGAATCTATGGCTACACCTTC CASSAPLLTGRIYGYTF
TRBJ2-3 TRBD2 NA TRBV30 16 TGTGCCTGGAGTGTAGTTGGTAGCGGGGTGGCAGATACGCAGTATTTT CAWSVVGSGVADTQYF
TRBJ1-3 NA NA TRBV6-5 14 TGTGCCAGCAGTGCAAATACGGCTGGAAACACCATATATTTT CASSANTAGNTIYF
TRBJ1-1 NA NA TRBV5-1 15 TGCGCCAGCAGCTTGGGAGGAGGGATGAACACTGAAGCTTTCTTT CASSLGGGMNTEAFF
TRBJ2-7 NA NA TRBV6-5 13 TGTGCCAGCAGCCTAAGACAGACATTCGAACAGTACTTC CASSLRQTFEQYF
TRBJ1-2 NA NA TRBV9 14 TGTGCCAGCAGCGCTGTTGTGACTATCTATGGCTACACCTTC CASSAVVTIYGYTF
TRBJ1-6 NA few TRBV6-5 12 TGTGCCAGCAGTTACTCTGGACTCTCCCTCCACTTT CASSYSGLSLHF
TRBJ2-3 TRBD2 few TRBV5-4 15 TGTGCCAGCAGCGGGACTACTCCGGGGATGGATACGCAGTATTTT CASSGTTPGMDTQYF
TRBJ2-3 NA NA TRBV7-7 16 TGTGCCAGCAGCTTTCGCGGGCCGCCCTGCACAGATACGCAGTATTTT CASSFRGPPCTDTQYF
TRBJ2-7 NA NA TRBV11-2 15 TGTGCCAGCAGCTCCCATGGCGGGCGCTCCTACGAGCAGTACTTC CASSSHGGRSYEQYF
TRBJ2-7 NA few TRBV6-5 13 TGTGCCAGCGGTCCCAGGAGGGCGCGGGAGCAGTACTTC CASGPRRAREQYF
TRBJ1-1 NA NA TRBV7-3 15 TGTGCCAGCAGCTTAGCCCCTATTGGGAACACTGAAGCTTTCTTT CASSLAPIGNTEAFF
TRBJ1-5 NA NA TRBV5-4 15 TGTGCCAGCAGCATGGACCCCTCAGGCGATCAGCCCCAGCATTTT CASSMDPSGDQPQHF
TRBJ1-1 NA NA TRBV29-1 13 TGCAGCGTTTGGTTACAGATGAACACTGAAGCTTTCTTT CSVWLQMNTEAFF
TRBJ1-5 NA NA TRBV6-6 16 TGTGCCAGCAGTTCCCCCCACGCCGCCGGGGATCAGCCCCAGCATTTT CASSSPHAAGDQPQHF
TRBJ1-2 NA NA TRBV18 15 TGTGCCAGCTCACCCGCTACAGGGATGAACTATGGCTACACCTTC CASSPATGMNYGYTF
TRBJ1-2 NA NA TRBV6-1 14 TGTGCCAGCAGTGTACGGGAGACTAACTATGGCTACACCTTC CASSVRETNYGYTF
TRBJ1-1 NA NA TRBV18 14 TGTGCCAGCTCACTGGAGGGGAAGTGGACTGAAGCTTTCTTT CASSLEGKWTEAFF
TRBJ2-7 TRBD1 NA TRBV6-1 14 TGTGCCAGCACCGCGGGACAGGGGACCTACGAGCAGTACTTC CASTAGQGTYEQYF
TRBJ2-1 NA NA TRBV6-5 14 TGTGCCAGCCGTCCCCTAGAGCCCTACAATGAGCAGTTCTTC CASRPLEPYNEQFF
TRBJ2-3 NA NA TRBV7-2 12 TGTGCCAGCAGTCCGCCAACCTACGGGCAGTATTTT CASSPPTYGQYF
TRBJ1-5 TRBD1 NA TRBV15 14 TGTGCCACCAGCAGCAGGGGGCCCAATCAGCCCCAGCATTTT CATSSRGPNQPQHF
TRBJ2-3 TRBD2 NA TRBV7-9 15 TGTGCCAGCAGCGGGACTAGCGGGAGCACAGATACGCAGTATTTT CASSGTSGSTDTQYF
TRBJ2-5 TRBD2 NA TRBV7-2 15 TGTGCCAGCAGCTTTATGGGACTAGAGGGCGAGGCCCAGTACTTC CASSFMGLEGEAQYF
TRBJ2-7 NA NA TRBV28 17 TGTGCCAGCAGAACGCCCCCGGGCAGGGGGGTCTCCTACGAGCAGTACTTC CASRTPPGRGVSYEQYF
TRBJ2-7 NA NA TRBV7-9 13 TGTGCCAGCAGCTTGGACAACACCTACGAGCAGTACTTC CASSLDNTYEQYF
TRBJ1-1 TRBD1 NA TRBV5-1 14 TGCGCCAGCACCCCCGGGACAGCGAACACTGAAGCTTTCTTT CASTPGTANTEAFF
TRBJ1-2 TRBD1 NA TRBV5-1 16 TGCGCCAGCAATAGACAGGGGGGACCGGACCACTATGGCCACACCTTC CASNRQGGPDHYGHTF
TRBJ2-7 NA NA TRBV28 15 TGTGCCAGCAGTTTATACTGCGAAAGCTCCTACGAGCAGTACTTC CASSLYCESSYEQYF
TRBJ1-1 TRBD1 NA TRBV18 13 TGTGCCAGCTCACAGGGGGCAAACACTGAAGCTTTCTTT CASSQGANTEAFF